One sample yielded the 29 T cell receptor beta chains listed below, sequenced in a study of blood T cell repertoires in COVID-19. Here immunoSEQ multiplex PCR was the method, and the copy in TCRdb shows in-frame clones only, minus some. The data show under 350,000 clones, with around 89% seen just once and approximately 4.2% held by the top ten. The sample was peripheral blood. The receptors derive from a middle-aged man with acute or convalescent COVID-19.

This clone was observed a single time. V gene TRBV28 combines with J gene TRBJ1-2; 8 positions match TRBD1. CDR1 and CDR2 (germline): MDHEN, SYDVKM. This CDR3 is 16 amino acids long. J gave up 0 bases and V 6 bases, and 9 bases lay outside the gene matches. The CDR3 protein is CASSLGGTGPNYGYTF. CDR3 DNA sequence: TGTGCCAGCAGCCTAGGGGGGACAGGACCTAACTATGGCTACACCTTC.

The genes are TRBV7-3 and TRBJ2-7, with D possibly being TRBD2 (7 bases). Trimming pared 3 bases from V and 5 bases from J, leaving 14 bases between. This CDR3 is built from 14 residues. Germline V gene sequence: CDR1 SGHTA, CDR2 FQGTGA. Here the CDR3 reads CASSFSGGADEQYF. The CDR3 region has the DNA TGTGCCAGCAGCTTTAGTGGGGGGGCCGACGAGCAGTACTTC.

This clone was counted between two and nine times. The V and J genes are TRBV19 and TRBJ1-2; D uncertain. The CDR3 has 13 residues. V was clipped by 0 bases and J by 4 bases, with 6 bases between them. The germline gives CDR1 LNHDA, CDR2 SQIVND (reference sequence). The CDR3 DNA reads TGTGCCAGTAGTATAGATAACACCTATGGCTACACCTTC. Its protein is CASSIDNTYGYTF.

CDR3 protein: CAWSVLGRLLHF. In DNA, the CDR3 is TGTGCCTGGAGTGTACTAGGTCGGCTCCTCCACTTT. The rearrangement uses TRBV30 and TRBJ1-6, with D uncertain. The CDR3 covers 12 residues. V lost 0 bases to trimming and J lost 15 bases, with 12 bases between them. From germline, CDR1 is GTSNPN and CDR2 SVGIG (reference sequence).

The chain has TRBV7-9 and TRBJ1-3, with D perhaps TRBD1 (5 bases). In germline, CDR1 is SEHNR, CDR2 FQNEAQ (reference sequence). The V end lost 1 base, the J end lost 4 bases, and 5 bases lay between the germline ends. There are 13 residues in the CDR3. In DNA form, the CDR3 reads TGTGCCAGCAGCTTAGGACAGGGAAACACCATATATTTT. Its translation: CASSLGQGNTIYF.

V and J are TRBV5-6 and TRBJ2-4; D uncertain. The V gene's germline CDR1 is SGHDT and CDR2 YYEEEE. V lost 0 bases to trimming and J lost 6 bases, with 7 bases between them. The CDR3 extends over 13 amino acids. Here the CDR3 reads CASSLVALNIQYF. CDR3 nucleotide sequence: TGTGCCAGCAGCTTGGTGGCTTTAAACATTCAGTACTTC.

The chain has TRBV6-5 and TRBJ1-1, with 7 bases that match TRBD1. CDR1 MNHEY and CDR2 SVGAGI come from the germline V gene. This CDR3 is built from 13 residues. Trimming cost V 8 bases and J 3 bases; bases outside gene matches: 6. Written as DNA, the CDR3 is TGTGCCAGCCGGAGACAGGGAGACACTGAAGCTTTCTTT. It encodes CASRRQGDTEAFF.

The chain recombines TRBV2 with TRBJ2-6; D might be TRBD2 (5 bases). The CDR3 loop spans 15 amino acids. The germline V gene has CDR1 SNHLY and CDR2 FYNNEI. V was trimmed by 3 bases and J by 2 bases, leaving 8 bases between them. The CDR3 DNA sequence: TGTGCCAGCAGTGACGGGGTCGCTGGGGCCAACGTCCTGACTTTC. Encoded protein: CASSDGVAGANVLTF.

The V gene is TRBV7-8, the J gene TRBJ1-1; possibly TRBD1 for D (6 bases). This CDR3 has 13 residues. Germline-derived CDR1 and CDR2 are SGHVS and FQNEAQ. Deletions cut 0 bases from V and 8 bases from J, with 10 bases between. CDR3 in amino acids: CASSLAVGTEAFF. The DNA for the CDR3 is TGTGCCAGCAGCTTAGCCGTAGGGACAGAAGCTTTCTTT.

The chain has TRBV12-3 or TRBV12-4 and TRBJ1-6; the match to TRBD1 covers 7 bases. Germline trimming cut 10 bases from V and 5 bases from J; bases unmatched to any gene: 5. This CDR3 contains 13 residues. For the CDR3, the DNA is TGTGCCACCAGGGGGGGGGATAATTCACCCCTCCACTTT. As protein: CATRGGDNSPLHF.

This clone was detected a few times. The chain uses TRBV7-9 and TRBJ1-1; no clear D. CDR1 SEHNR and CDR2 FQNEAQ come from the germline V gene (reference sequence). CDR3 length equals 12 residues. Trimming cost V 5 bases and J 2 bases, with 6 bases left between them. CDR3 in amino acids: CASSARNTEAFF. The CDR3 nucleotides are TGTGCCAGCAGCGCGCGAAACACTGAAGCTTTCTTT.

The chain links TRBV2 to TRBJ2-4; D is perhaps TRBD1 (6 bases). The V end lost 2 bases, the J end lost 13 bases, and 9 bases lay between the germline ends. CDR3 size: 11 residues. Per germline, CDR1 SNHLY and CDR2 FYNNEI. The CDR3, as DNA: TGTGCCAGCAGTGAAAAAGGGGGACAGTACTTC. Translated: CASSEKGGQYF.

This sequence joins TRBV15 and TRBJ2-4; the match to TRBD1 covers 7 bases. The length of the CDR3 is 15 residues. V dropped 8 bases and J dropped 3; count of bases not matched to a gene: 10. The germline CDR1 and CDR2 sequences are LNHNV and YYDKDF (reference sequence). In DNA form, the CDR3 reads TGTGCCACCGGACGACAGGGATTTGTCAAAAACATTCAGTACTTC. Its translation: CATGRQGFVKNIQYF.

The chain combines TRBV12-3 or TRBV12-4 with TRBJ2-4; TRBD2 aligns across 8 bases. V lost 3 bases and J lost 6; bases outside the gene matches: 1. The CDR3 spans 13 residues. CDR3: CASSFRGGNIQYF. As DNA, the CDR3 is TGTGCCAGCAGTTTTCGGGGGGGAAACATTCAGTACTTC.

This sequence joins TRBV2 and TRBJ2-3; D might be TRBD1 (5 bases). Germline values: CDR1 SNHLY, CDR2 FYNNEI. Trimming cost V 4 bases and J 2 bases, with 13 bases left between them. The CDR3 is 15 amino acids. This chain's CDR3 is CASSGETANTDTQYF. The CDR3 DNA is TGTGCCAGCAGTGGAGAGACAGCGAACACAGATACGCAGTATTTT.

The chain has TRBV6-7 and TRBJ2-6, with D possibly TRBD1 on 6 matching bases. TRBV6-7 is placed among ORFs of uncertain function. V lost 5 bases to trimming and J lost 0 bases, with 14 bases between them. CDR3 length equals 17 residues. The CDR3 DNA follows: TGTGCCAGCAGTAAAACGGACAGATACTCTGGGGCCAACGTCCTGACTTTC. Protein sequence: CASSKTDRYSGANVLTF.

The chain uses TRBV5-4 and TRBJ1-2, with D possibly TRBD1 on 5 matching bases. The CDR3 has 15 amino acids. CDR1 and CDR2 from the germline V gene are SGHNT and YYREEE (reference sequence). V shed 4 bases and J shed 8 bases, with 21 bases lying between them. The chain's CDR3 is CASSPPGGYTGGYTF. Written as DNA, the CDR3 is TGTGCCAGCAGCCCGCCCGGGGGGTACACGGGAGGCTACACCTTC.

The gene calls are TRBV19 and TRBJ2-2, with 7 bases matching TRBD1. V dropped 4 bases and J dropped 3; count of bases not matched to a gene: 5. CDR1 and CDR2 from the germline V gene are LNHDA and SQIVND (reference sequence). The CDR3 contains 15 residues. The CDR3: CASSTWDRDTGELFF. In DNA form, the CDR3 reads TGTGCCAGTAGTACTTGGGACAGAGACACCGGGGAGCTGTTTTTT.

The chain couples TRBV9 to TRBJ2-7; no definite D call. The CDR3 is made up of 14 amino acids. V gave up 4 bases and J gave up 1 base, with 12 bases separating them. Germline loops: CDR1 SGDLS, CDR2 YYNGEE. Written as DNA, the CDR3 is TGTGCCAGCAGCCCCCCCAGCGTATCCTACGAGCAGTACTTC. This gives the protein CASSPPSVSYEQYF.

Turning to this clone: Other DNA sequences from this sample encode an identical CDR3 as well. The chain couples TRBV5-1 to TRBJ1-1; no clear D. Deletions cut 1 base from V and 1 base from J, with 5 bases between. This CDR3 is built from 13 residues. CDR1 and CDR2 from the germline V gene are SGHRS and YFSETQ. The CDR3 bases are TGCGCCAGCAGCTTGCGGGGGAACACTGAAGCTTTCTTT. It translates to CASSLRGNTEAFF. The entire variable domain, with the rest obtained from reference TRBV5-1 and TRBJ1-1, is as follows: KAGVTQTPRYLIKTRGQQVTLSCSPISGHRSVSWYQQTPGQGLQFLFEYFSETQRNKGNFPGRFSGRQFSNSRSEMNVSTLELGDSALYLCASSLRGNTEAFFGQGTRLTVV.

V is TRBV24-1 and J is TRBJ2-2, with D possibly TRBD2 on 5 matching bases. CDR1 is KGHDR, CDR2 SFDVKD, per germline. The CDR3 loop spans 15 amino acids. Trimming removed 4 bases at V and 6 bases at J, with 14 bases between. The CDR3 protein is CATSDPREVPGELFF. CDR3 in DNA: TGTGCCACCAGTGACCCACGGGAAGTTCCCGGGGAGCTGTTTTTT.

The gene calls are TRBV30 and TRBJ2-3; 9 bases fit TRBD2. V was pared by 2 bases and J by 4 bases, with 13 bases of the junction left unmatched. The CDR3 runs 17 residues. Germline loops: CDR1 GTSNPN, CDR2 SVGIG (reference sequence). The CDR3 sequence: CAWSFRGRASGADTQYF. CDR3 DNA: TGTGCCTGGAGTTTCAGGGGTAGGGCTAGCGGGGCAGATACGCAGTATTTT. Full variable domain (rest looked up from reference TRBV30 and TRBJ2-3): SQTIHQWPATLVQPVGSPLSLECTVEGTSNPNLYWYRQAAGRGLQLLFYSVGIGQISSEVPQNLSASRPQDRQFILSSKKLLLSDSGFYLCAWSFRGRASGADTQYFGPGTRLTVL.

This clone was observed a handful of times. CDR3 sequence: CASSFLNYEQYF. CDR3 coding DNA: TGTGCCAGCAGCTTTCTTAACTACGAGCAGTACTTC. The J gene is TRBJ2-7, the V gene TRBV5-4; D not certain. The CDR3 has 12 residues. CDR1 SGHNT and CDR2 YYREEE come from the germline V gene (reference sequence). Trimming cost V 2 bases and J 3 bases, with 6 bases left between them.

The rearrangement links TRBV5-4 to TRBJ2-6, with unresolved D. V lost 10 bases and J 4 bases, leaving 12 bases between the germline ends. The CDR3 spans 13 residues. CDR1 is SGHNT and CDR2 is YYREEE in the germline V gene (reference sequence). The CDR3: CAETRPGANVLTF. The CDR3 DNA is TGTGCCGAGACAAGGCCAGGGGCCAACGTCCTGACTTTC. The full variable domain, in which reference TRBV5-4 and TRBJ2-6 provide the parts outside the CDR3, is ETGVTQSPTHLIKTRGQQVTLRCSSQSGHNTVSWYQQALGQGPQFIFQYYREEENGRGNFPPRFSGLQFPNYSSELNVNALELDDSALYLCAETRPGANVLTFGAGSRLTVL.

V gene TRBV19 combines with J gene TRBJ2-2; TRBD1 matches 9 bases. Per the germline V gene, CDR1 is LNHDA and CDR2 is SQIVND (reference sequence). This CDR3 region has 18 residues. Trimming took 1 base from V and 4 from J; bases not matched to a gene: 10. As DNA, the CDR3 is TGTGCCAGTAGTATAGGGCCTCTGGGACAGGGAGTCACCGGGGAGCTGTTTTTT. It codes for CASSIGPLGQGVTGELFF.

The V and J genes are TRBV19 and TRBJ1-3; D unclear. Trimming pared 7 bases from V and 0 bases from J, leaving 10 bases between. Germline loops: CDR1 LNHDA, CDR2 SQIVND (reference sequence). This CDR3 spans 14 amino acids. The DNA for the CDR3 is TGTGCCAGTATCCCACAGCTCTCTGGAAACACCATATATTTT. Encoded protein: CASIPQLSGNTIYF. Filled out from reference TRBV19 and TRBJ1-3, the complete variable domain reads DGGITQSPKYLFRKEGQNVTLSCEQNLNHDAMYWYRQDPGQGLRLIYYSQIVNDFQKGDIAEGYSVSREKKESFPLTVTSAQKNPTAFYLCASIPQLSGNTIYFGEGSWLTVV.

The chain has TRBV5-6 and TRBJ1-6; D not certain. The germline gives CDR1 SGHDT, CDR2 YYEEEE. This CDR3 comprises 16 residues. Trimming removed 0 bases from V and 0 bases from J, with 7 bases in between. In nucleotides, the CDR3 is TGTGCCAGCAGCTTGGGGCTAGCCTCCTATAATTCACCCCTCCACTTT. As protein: CASSLGLASYNSPLHF.

The rearrangement links TRBV5-1 to TRBJ1-2, with D unresolved. Germline V gives CDR1 SGHRS, CDR2 YFSETQ. Trimming pared 0 bases from V and 5 bases from J, leaving 8 bases between. The CDR3 sequence is 13 residues long. The CDR3 reads CASSLGTVYGYTF. In DNA, the CDR3 is TGCGCCAGCAGCTTGGGGACTGTTTATGGCTACACCTTC.

V and J are TRBV4-1 and TRBJ1-5; TRBD1 agrees at 7 bases. CDR1 is MGHRA, CDR2 YSYEKL, per germline. The V gene end was trimmed by 3 bases and the J gene end by 7 bases; junction bases not matched to a gene: 18. CDR3 length: 18 residues. This CDR3 reads CASSHWRQPREGGQPQHF. The CDR3 DNA sequence: TGCGCCAGCAGCCACTGGCGGCAGCCCAGGGAAGGGGGCCAGCCCCAGCATTTT.